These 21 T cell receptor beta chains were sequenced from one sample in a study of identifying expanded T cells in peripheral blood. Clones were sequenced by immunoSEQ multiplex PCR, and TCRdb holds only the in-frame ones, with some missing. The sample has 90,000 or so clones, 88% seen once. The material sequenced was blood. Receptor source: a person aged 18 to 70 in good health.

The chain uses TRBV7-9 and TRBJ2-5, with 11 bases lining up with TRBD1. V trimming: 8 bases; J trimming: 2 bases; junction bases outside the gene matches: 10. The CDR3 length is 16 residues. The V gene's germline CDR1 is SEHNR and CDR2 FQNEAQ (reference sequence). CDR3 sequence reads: CASAGFRDRGQETQYF. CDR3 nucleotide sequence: TGTGCCAGCGCGGGCTTCCGGGACAGGGGGCAAGAGACCCAGTACTTC.

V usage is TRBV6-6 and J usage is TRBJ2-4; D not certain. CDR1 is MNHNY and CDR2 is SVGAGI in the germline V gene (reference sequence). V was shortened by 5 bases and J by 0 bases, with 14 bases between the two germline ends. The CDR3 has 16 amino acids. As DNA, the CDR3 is TGTGCCAGCAGTATCCCGTCTTCCTTAGCCAAAAACATTCAGTACTTC. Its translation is CASSIPSSLAKNIQYF.

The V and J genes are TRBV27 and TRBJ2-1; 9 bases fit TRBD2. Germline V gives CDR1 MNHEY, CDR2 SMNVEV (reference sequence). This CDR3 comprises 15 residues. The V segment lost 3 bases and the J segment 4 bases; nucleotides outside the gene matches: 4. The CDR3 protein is CASSLAGGPYNEQFF. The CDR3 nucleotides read TGTGCCAGCAGTTTGGCGGGGGGGCCGTACAATGAGCAGTTCTTC.

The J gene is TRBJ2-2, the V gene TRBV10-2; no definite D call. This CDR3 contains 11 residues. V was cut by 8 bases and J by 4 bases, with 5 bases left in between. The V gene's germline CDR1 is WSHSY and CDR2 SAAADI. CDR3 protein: CASLVTGELFF. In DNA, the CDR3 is TGCGCCAGCCTAGTCACCGGGGAGCTGTTTTTT.

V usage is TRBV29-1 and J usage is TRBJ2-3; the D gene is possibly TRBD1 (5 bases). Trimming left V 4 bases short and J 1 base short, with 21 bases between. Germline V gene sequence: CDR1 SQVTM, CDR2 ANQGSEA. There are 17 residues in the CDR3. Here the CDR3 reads CSVVGTGLLVGTDTQYF. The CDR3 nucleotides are TGCAGCGTTGTAGGAACAGGCCTCCTCGTTGGCACAGATACGCAGTATTTT.

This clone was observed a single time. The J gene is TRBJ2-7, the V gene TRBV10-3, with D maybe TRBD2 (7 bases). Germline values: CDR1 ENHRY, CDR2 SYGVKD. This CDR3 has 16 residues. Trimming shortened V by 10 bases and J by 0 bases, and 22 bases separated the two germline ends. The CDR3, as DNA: TGTGCCACCCGTGGGGGGGGCAATGGTCGCTCCTACGAGCAGTACTTC. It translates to CATRGGGNGRSYEQYF.

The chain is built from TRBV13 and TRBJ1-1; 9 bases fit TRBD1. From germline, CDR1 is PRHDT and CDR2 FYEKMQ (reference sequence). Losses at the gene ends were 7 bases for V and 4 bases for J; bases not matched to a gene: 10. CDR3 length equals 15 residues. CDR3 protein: CASMGLQGAITEAFF. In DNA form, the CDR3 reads TGTGCCAGCATGGGATTACAGGGGGCGATCACTGAAGCTTTCTTT.

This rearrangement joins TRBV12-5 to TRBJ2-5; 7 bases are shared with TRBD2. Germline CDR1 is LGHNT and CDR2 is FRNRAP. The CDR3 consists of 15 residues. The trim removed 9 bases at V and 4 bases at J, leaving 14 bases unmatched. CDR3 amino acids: CASSPTGTTGETQYF. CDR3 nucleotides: TGTGCTAGCAGCCCCACCGGGACTACCGGAGAGACCCAGTACTTC.

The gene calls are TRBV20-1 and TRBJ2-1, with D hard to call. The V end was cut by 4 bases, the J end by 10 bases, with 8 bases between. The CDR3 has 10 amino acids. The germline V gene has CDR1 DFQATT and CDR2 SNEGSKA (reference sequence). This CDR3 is CSAKRGEQFF. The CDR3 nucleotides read TGCAGTGCTAAGCGCGGCGAGCAGTTCTTC.

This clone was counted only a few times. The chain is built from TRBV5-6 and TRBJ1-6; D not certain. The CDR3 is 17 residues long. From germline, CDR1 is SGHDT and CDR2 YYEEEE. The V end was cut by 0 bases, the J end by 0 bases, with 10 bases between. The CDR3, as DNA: TGTGCCAGCAGCTTGGAGGGCAGCGTCTCCTATAATTCACCCCTCCACTTT. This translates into CASSLEGSVSYNSPLHF. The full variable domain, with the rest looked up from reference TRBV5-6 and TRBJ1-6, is DAGVTQSPTHLIKTRGQQVTLRCSPKSGHDTVSWYQQALGQGPQFIFQYYEEEERQRGNFPDRFSGHQFPNYSSELNVNALLLGDSALYLCASSLEGSVSYNSPLHFGNGTRLTVT.

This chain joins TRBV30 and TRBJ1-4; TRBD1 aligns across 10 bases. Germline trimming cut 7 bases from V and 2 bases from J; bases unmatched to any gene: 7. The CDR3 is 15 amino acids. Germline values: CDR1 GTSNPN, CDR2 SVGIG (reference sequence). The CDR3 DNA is TGTGCCTTCCGGGACAGGGGACCCACTAATGAAAAACTGTTTTTT. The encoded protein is CAFRDRGPTNEKLFF. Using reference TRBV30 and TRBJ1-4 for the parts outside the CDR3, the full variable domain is SQTIHQWPATLVQPVGSPLSLECTVEGTSNPNLYWYRQAAGRGLQLLFYSVGIGQISSEVPQNLSASRPQDRQFILSSKKLLLSDSGFYLCAFRDRGPTNEKLFFGSGTQLSVL.

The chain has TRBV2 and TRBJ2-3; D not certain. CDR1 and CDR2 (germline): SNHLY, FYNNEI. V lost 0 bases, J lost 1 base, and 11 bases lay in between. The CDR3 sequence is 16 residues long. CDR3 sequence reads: CASSEASSAGTDTQYF. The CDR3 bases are TGTGCCAGCAGTGAAGCGAGCTCGGCAGGCACAGATACGCAGTATTTT.

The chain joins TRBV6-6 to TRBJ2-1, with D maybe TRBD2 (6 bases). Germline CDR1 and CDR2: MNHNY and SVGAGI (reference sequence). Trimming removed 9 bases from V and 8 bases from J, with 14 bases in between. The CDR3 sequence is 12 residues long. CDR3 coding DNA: TGTGCCAGGCGGGGACTCTTCGATGAGCAGTTCTTC. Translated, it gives CARRGLFDEQFF.

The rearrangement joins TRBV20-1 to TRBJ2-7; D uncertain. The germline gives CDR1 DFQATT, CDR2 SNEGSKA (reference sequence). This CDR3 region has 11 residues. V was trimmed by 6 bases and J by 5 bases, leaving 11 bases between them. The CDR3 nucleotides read TGCAGTGCCCAGGACCTCCACGAGCAGTACTTC. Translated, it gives CSAQDLHEQYF.

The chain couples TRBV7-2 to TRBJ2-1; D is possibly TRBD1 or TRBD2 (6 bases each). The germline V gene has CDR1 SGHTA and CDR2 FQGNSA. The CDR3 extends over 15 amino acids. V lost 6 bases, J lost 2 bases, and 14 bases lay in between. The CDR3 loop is CASSSRGGTYNEQFF. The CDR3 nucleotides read TGTGCCAGCAGTTCCCGAGGGGGGACCTACAATGAGCAGTTCTTC.

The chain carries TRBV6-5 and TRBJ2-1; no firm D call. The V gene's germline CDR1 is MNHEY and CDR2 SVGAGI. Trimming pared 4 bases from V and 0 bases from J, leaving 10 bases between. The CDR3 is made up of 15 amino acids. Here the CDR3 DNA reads TGTGCCAGCAGTTCCCCAGGTAGCTCCTACAATGAGCAGTTCTTC. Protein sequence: CASSSPGSSYNEQFF.

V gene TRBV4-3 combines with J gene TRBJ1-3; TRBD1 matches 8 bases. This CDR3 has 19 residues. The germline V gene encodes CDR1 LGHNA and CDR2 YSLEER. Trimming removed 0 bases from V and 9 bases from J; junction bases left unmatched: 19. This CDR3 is CASSQDLVTGQGNPITIYF. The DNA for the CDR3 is TGCGCCAGCAGCCAAGATCTAGTTACTGGACAGGGAAACCCTATCACCATATATTTT.

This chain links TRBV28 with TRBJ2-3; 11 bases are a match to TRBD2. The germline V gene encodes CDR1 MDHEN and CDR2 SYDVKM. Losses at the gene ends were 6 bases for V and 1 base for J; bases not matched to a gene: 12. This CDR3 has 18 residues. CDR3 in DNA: TGTGCCAGCAGCGCTCTAGCGGGGGGCAAGGGGGGCACAGATACGCAGTATTTT. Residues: CASSALAGGKGGTDTQYF.

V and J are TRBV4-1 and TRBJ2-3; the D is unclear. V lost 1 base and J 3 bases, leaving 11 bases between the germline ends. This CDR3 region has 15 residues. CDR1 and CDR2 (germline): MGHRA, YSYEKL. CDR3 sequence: CASSQVLIRTDTQYF. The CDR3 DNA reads TGCGCCAGCAGCCAAGTGTTAATCCGGACAGATACGCAGTATTTT.

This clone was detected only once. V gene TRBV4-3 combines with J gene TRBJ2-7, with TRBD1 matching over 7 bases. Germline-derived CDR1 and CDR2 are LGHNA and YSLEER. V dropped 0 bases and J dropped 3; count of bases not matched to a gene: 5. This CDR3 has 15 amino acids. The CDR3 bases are TGCGCCAGCAGCCAAGAAGCGAACAGGGGCTACGAGCAGTACTTC. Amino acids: CASSQEANRGYEQYF.

CDR3 residues: CASSLGTSGGAGADTQYF. CDR3 nucleotide sequence: TGTGCCAGCAGCCTCGGGACTAGCGGGGGGGCCGGGGCAGATACGCAGTATTTT. V gene TRBV4-2 combines with J gene TRBJ2-3, with 16 bases that match TRBD2. Germline values: CDR1 LGHNA, CDR2 YNFKEQ. This CDR3 has 18 residues. The junction had 8 bases not matched to a gene; V was cut back by 4 bases and J by 4 bases.